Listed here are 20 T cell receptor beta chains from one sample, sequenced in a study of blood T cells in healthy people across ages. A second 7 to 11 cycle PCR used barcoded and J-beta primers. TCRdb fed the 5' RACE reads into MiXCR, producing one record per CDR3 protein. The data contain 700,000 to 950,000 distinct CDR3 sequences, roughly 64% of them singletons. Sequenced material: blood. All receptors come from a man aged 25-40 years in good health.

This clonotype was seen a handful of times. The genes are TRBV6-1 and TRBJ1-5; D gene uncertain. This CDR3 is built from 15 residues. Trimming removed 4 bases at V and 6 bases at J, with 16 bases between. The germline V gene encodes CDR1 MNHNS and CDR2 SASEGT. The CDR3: CASSGHPSEGQPQHF. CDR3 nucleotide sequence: TGTGCCAGCAGTGGACACCCCTCGGAGGGTCAGCCCCAGCATTTT.

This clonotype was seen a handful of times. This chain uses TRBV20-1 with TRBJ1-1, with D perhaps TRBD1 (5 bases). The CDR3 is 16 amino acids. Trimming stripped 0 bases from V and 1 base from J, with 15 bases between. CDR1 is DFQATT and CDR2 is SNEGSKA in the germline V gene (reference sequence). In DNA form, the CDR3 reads TGCAGTGCTAGAGAATACCAGGGTTCAACGAACACTGAAGCTTTCTTT. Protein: CSAREYQGSTNTEAFF.

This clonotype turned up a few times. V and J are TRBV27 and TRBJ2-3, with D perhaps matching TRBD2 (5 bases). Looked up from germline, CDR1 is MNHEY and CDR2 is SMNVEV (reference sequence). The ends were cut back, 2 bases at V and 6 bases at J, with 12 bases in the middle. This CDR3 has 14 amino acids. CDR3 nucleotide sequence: TGTGCCAGCAGTTTAGAGGGTTTGGGGGATACGCAGTATTTT. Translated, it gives CASSLEGLGDTQYF.

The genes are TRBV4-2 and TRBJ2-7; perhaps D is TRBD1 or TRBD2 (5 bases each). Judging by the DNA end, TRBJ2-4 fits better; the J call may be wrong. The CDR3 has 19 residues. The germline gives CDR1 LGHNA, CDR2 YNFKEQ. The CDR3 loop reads CASSQELGFWGTENGIQYF. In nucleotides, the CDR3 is TGTGCCAGCAGCCAAGAGCTGGGTTTCTGGGGGACGGAAAACGGCATTCAGTACTTC.

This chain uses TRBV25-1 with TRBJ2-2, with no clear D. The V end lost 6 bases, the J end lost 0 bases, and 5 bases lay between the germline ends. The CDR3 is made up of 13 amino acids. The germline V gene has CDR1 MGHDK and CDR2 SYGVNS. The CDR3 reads CASRQPNTGELFF. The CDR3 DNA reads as TGTGCCAGCAGACAGCCGAACACCGGGGAGCTGTTTTTT. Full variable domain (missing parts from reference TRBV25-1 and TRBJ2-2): EADIYQTPRYLVIGTGKKITLECSQTMGHDKMYWYQQDPGMELHLIHYSYGVNSTEKGDLSSESTVSRIRTEHFPLTLESARPSHTSQYLCASRQPNTGELFFGEGSRLTVL.

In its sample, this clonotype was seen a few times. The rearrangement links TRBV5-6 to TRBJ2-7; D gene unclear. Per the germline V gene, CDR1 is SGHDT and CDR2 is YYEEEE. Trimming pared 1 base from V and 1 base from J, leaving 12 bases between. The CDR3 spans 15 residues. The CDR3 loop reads CASSLWQQTSYEQYF. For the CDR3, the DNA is TGTGCCAGCAGCTTGTGGCAGCAGACTTCCTACGAGCAGTACTTC.

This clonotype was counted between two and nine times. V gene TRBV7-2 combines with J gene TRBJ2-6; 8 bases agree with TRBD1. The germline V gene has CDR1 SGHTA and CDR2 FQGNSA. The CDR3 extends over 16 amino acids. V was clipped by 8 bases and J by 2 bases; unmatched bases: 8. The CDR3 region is CASGAGGVPGANVLTF. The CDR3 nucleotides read TGTGCCAGCGGAGCAGGGGGCGTCCCTGGGGCCAACGTCCTGACTTTC.

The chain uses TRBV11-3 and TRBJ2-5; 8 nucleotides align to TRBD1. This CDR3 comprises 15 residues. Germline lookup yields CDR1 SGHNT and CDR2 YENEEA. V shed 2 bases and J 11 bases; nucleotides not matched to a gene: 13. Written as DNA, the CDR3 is TGTGCCAGCAGCTTATCCCTGGACAGGGAAGGTGAGCAGTACTTC. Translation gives CASSLSLDREGEQYF.

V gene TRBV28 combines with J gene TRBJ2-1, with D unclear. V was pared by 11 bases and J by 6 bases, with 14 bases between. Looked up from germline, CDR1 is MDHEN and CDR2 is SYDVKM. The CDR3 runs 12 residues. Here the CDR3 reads CALGSPSNEQFF. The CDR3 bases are TGTGCCTTAGGGTCGCCCAGCAATGAGCAGTTCTTC.

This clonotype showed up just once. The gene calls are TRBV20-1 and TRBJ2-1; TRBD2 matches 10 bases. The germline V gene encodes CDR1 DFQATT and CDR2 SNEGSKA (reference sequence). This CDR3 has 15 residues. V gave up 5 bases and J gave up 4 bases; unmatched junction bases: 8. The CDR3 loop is CSAGTGTSEYNEQFF. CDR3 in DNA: TGCAGTGCTGGGACCGGGACTAGCGAATACAATGAGCAGTTCTTC.

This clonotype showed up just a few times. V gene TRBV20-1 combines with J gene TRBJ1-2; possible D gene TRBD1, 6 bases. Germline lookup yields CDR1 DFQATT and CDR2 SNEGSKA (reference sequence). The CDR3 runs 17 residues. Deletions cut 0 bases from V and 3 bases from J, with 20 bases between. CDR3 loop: CSARDSPERRGDYGYTF. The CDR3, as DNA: TGCAGTGCTAGAGATTCCCCAGAAAGGAGGGGGGACTATGGCTACACCTTC.

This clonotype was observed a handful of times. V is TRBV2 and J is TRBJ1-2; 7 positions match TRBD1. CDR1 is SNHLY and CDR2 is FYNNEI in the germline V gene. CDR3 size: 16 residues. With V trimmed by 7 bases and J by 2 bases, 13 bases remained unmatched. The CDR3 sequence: CASTRDWAGGNYGYTF. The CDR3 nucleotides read TGTGCCAGCACTCGAGACTGGGCAGGGGGGAACTATGGCTACACCTTC. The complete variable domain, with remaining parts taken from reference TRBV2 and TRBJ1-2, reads EPEVTQTPSHQVTQMGQEVILRCVPISNHLYFYWYRQILGQKVEFLVSFYNNEISEKSEIFDDQFSVERPDGSNFTLKIRSTKLEDSAMYFCASTRDWAGGNYGYTFGSGTRLTVV.

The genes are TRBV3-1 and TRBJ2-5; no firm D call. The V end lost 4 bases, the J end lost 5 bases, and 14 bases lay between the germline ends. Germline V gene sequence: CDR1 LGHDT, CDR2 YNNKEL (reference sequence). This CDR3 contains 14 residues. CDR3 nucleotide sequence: TGTGCCAGCAGCCCCCTAGGAAGGTACGAGACCCAGTACTTC. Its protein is CASSPLGRYETQYF.

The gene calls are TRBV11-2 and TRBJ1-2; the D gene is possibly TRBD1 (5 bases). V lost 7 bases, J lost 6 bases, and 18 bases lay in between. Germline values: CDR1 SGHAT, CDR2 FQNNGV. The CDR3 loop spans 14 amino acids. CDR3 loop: CASTGGWTDHGYTF. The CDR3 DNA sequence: TGTGCCAGCACTGGGGGATGGACGGACCATGGCTACACCTTC.

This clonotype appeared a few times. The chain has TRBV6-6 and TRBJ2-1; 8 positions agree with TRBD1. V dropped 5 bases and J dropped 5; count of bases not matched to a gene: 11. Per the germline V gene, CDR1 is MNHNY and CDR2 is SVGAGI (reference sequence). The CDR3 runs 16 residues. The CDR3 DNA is TGTGCCAGCAGTCAGTACAGGGGGGAGAATGACAATGAGCAGTTCTTC. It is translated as CASSQYRGENDNEQFF.

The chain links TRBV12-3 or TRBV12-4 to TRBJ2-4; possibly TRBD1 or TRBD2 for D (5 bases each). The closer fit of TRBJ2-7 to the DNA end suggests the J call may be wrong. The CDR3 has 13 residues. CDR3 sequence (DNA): TGTGCCAGCAGCTTCAGGGAGTTCTACGAGCAGTACTTC. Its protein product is CASSFREFYEQYF.

In DNA, the CDR3 is TGTGCCAGCTCACCACCCGGGCTAGCGGGGGGTGATGAGCAGTTCTTC. The encoded protein is CASSPPGLAGGDEQFF. The V call is TRBV18, the J call TRBJ2-1; TRBD2 matches 11 bases. Per the germline V gene, CDR1 is KGHSH and CDR2 is LQKENI. Germline trimming cut 0 bases from V and 8 bases from J; bases unmatched to any gene: 6. The CDR3 is 16 residues long. The full variable domain, completed using reference TRBV18 and TRBJ2-1, is NAGVMQNPRHLVRRRGQEARLRCSPMKGHSHVYWYRQLPEEGLKFMVYLQKENIIDESGMPKERFSAEFPKEGPSILRIQQVVRGDSAAYFCASSPPGLAGGDEQFFGPGTRLTVL.

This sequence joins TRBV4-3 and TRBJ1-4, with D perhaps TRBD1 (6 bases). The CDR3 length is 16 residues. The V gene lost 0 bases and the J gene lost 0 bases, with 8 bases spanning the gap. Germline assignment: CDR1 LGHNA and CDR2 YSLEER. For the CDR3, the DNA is TGCGCCAGCAGCCAAGACTGGACAGCAACTAATGAAAAACTGTTTTTT. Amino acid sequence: CASSQDWTATNEKLFF.

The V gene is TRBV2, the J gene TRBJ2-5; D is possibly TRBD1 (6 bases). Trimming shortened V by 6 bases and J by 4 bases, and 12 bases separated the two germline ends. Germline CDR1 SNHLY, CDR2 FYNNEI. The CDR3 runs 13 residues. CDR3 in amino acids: CASRTDSPETQYF. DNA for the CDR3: TGTGCCAGCAGGACGGACAGTCCAGAGACCCAGTACTTC.

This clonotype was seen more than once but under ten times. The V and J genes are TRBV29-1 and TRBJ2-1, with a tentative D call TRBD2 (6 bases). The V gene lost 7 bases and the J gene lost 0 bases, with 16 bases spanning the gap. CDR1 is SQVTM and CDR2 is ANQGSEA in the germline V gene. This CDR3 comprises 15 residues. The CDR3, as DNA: TGCAGCGCCAAGGAGAGGGGAGGCTCCTACAATGAGCAGTTCTTC. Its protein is CSAKERGGSYNEQFF.